The present T cell receptor beta chain was sequenced within a study of T cells in Graves' hyperthyroidism and ophthalmopathy. The germline CDR1 and CDR2 sequences are SQVTM and ANQGSEA. This CDR3 contains 14 residues. The V end was cut by 0 bases, the J end by 2 bases, with 9 bases between. Amplified TCR beta CDR3 regions derived from RNA transcripts. The primer set for the first-round RT-PCR of the TCR CDR3 was HTBI. TCRdb reprocessed the multiplex PCR reads with MiXCR, giving one entry per CDR3 protein. The sample yields hundreds of thousands of distinct CDR3 sequences, 20% to 30% seen once. The specimen was blood. This receptor was identified in a man in his forties or fifties with Graves' hyperthyroidism. The chain employs TRBV29-1 and TRBJ2-3; TRBD1 might be the D (5 bases). The DNA of the CDR3 is TGCAGCGTTGAAGACCCAGGGTCCACAGATACGCAGTATTTT. It is translated as CSVEDPGSTDTQYF.